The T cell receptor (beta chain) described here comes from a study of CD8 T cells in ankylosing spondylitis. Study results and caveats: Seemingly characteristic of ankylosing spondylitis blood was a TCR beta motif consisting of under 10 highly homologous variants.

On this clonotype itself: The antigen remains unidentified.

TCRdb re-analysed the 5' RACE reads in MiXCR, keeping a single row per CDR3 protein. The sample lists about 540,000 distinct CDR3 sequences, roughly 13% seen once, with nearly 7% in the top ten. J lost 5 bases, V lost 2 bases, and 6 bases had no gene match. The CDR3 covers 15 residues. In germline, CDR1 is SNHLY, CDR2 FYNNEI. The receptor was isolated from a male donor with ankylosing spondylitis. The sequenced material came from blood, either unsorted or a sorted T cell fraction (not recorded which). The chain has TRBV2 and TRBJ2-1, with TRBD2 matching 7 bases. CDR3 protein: CASSERGSLHNEQFF. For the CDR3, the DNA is TGTGCCAGCAGTGAACGCGGGAGTCTCCACAATGAGCAGTTCTTC.